The source of this T cell receptor beta chain is a study of T cells in Graves' hyperthyroidism and ophthalmopathy (dated by TCRdb to the late 2010s). Regarding the study in general: Peripheral blood was sampled at the time of initial diagnosis, prior to any treatment. To identify distinguishing TCR V-J signatures, a discovery cohort of around 100 patients was used, comprising roughly 45 with Graves' ophthalmopathy and some 60 with stable Graves' hyperthyroidism. Whether ophthalmopathy could be predicted prospectively was tested in an independent validation cohort made up of under 20 hyperthyroidism patients plus 17 patients who later progressed to ophthalmopathy. The 100 discovery patients were randomly split 7:3 into training and test sets. In addition, the study compared T-cell repertoires in thyroid tissue and in blood from several Graves' hyperthyroidism patients. After sampling, hyperthyroidism patients received methimazole starting at 30 mg daily, and ophthalmopathy patients received high-dose intravenous methylprednisolone. The paper describes TCR Vbeta CDR3 sequencing of fewer than 150 peripheral blood samples, made up of about 41 ophthalmopathy patients, some 76 hyperthyroidism patients and 17 progressor patients.

Remarks on this clonotype: There is no known antigen for this receptor. Base-call qualities are not available, and no considerably larger clone is one nucleotide away.

Results the study describes overall, beyond this receptor: Most expanded thyroid clonotypes (frequency above 0.001) were also found in blood, which suggests that blood repertoires may mirror thyroid immune responses. No statistical method was used to set the sample size in advance, and investigators knew the group allocation. A model built on a 13 V-J signature distinguished ophthalmopathy from stable hyperthyroidism, reaching 87.88% sensitivity and approximately 81% specificity in cross-validation and 80%/75% in testing. In validation, the model predicted progression to ophthalmopathy with approximately 71% sensitivity and around 72% specificity, a median of 6.5 months before onset.

The germline V gene provides CDR1 MDHEN and CDR2 SYDVKM. The CDR3 starts with the cysteine, ends with the phenylalanine, and has 16 residues. The CDR3 DNA has 48 bases and is translated from base 1. V is cut by 7 bases and J by 3 bases, and the space between the germline ends is 19 bases. TCR beta CDR3 regions were amplified from RNA transcripts. The TCR CDR3 was subjected to a first round of RT-PCR using the HTBI primer set and the Qiagen OneStep RT-PCR kit. A second multiplex PCR round built the libraries, followed by size selection and purification. Paired-end sequencing of the libraries was performed with 100 bp reads on an Illumina HiSeq2000. The paper's processing steps were these. SOAPnuke was used to process the raw data, removing reads that contained adapters or uncalled bases, had a mean Phred below 15, or lacked an exact match to the constant primer or identifier. COPE v1.2.5 was used to merge the high-quality paired reads, and each unique nucleotide sequence was defined as a clonotype. MiTCR v1.1 was used to align the clonotypes against IMGT TRBV, TRBD and TRBJ reference segments. Only V-J combinations with frequency above 0.0001, covering roughly 99% of repertoires, were analysed. A TCS score was defined as the ratio between F50 (clonal expansion) and ExV (chaos), using BLOSUM62-based TCRdist between CDR3 peptides within each V-J. Welch's t-statistics and random forest reduced roughly 530 V-J features to around 14, which were used in a naive Bayes classifier (R e1071). TCRdb took the public reads, trimmed them with fastp at Q25, ran MiXCR for clone calling and kept in-frame beta chains. Identical CDR3 proteins give one entry, which carries the most common genes and DNA. The V and J calls were determined by TCRdb, not by the authors. The sample yields roughly 550,000 distinct CDR3 sequences; more than 15% were counted once. In total, the top ten clones hold over 25% of the sample.

Moderately to severely active disease, a Clinical Activity Score of at least 3, a NOSPECS grade of at least 4, and a duration under 3 months were present in ophthalmopathy patients. Exclusion was applied to patients with uncontrolled infections, other autoimmune diseases, pregnancy or lactation. Diagnoses were established on the basis of clinical symptoms, serum thyroxine and TRAb, thyroid ultrasound, and orbital computed tomography. Ficoll-Paque density gradient centrifugation was used to isolate PBMCs from approximately 10 ml of fresh peripheral blood. Trizol reagent was used to extract total RNA, and RNA quality was then checked on an Agilent 2100 Bioanalyzer.

The sequencing input was blood. The clonotype comes from a woman in her twenties or thirties with Graves' ophthalmopathy. The V gene is TRBV28 and the J gene is TRBJ1-5; tentative D gene TRBD1, with 5 bases matching. The DNA is TGTGCCAGCACTTTCATTCGGTACAGGAACAATCAGCCCCAGCATTTT. Its translation reads: CASTFIRYRNNQPQHF.